This TCR beta chain was sequenced in a study of CD8 T cells in ankylosing spondylitis. Overall study results and limits: Disease-linked clones bore a CD8+ phenotype, appearing relatively rarely in peripheral blood. What seemed typical of ankylosing spondylitis blood was a TCR beta motif built from several highly homologous variants. Reportedly, matched ankylosing spondylitis synovial fluid was significantly enriched for disease-linked clones.

Quantitative barcoded 5'-RACE was used to prepare TCR beta libraries. One entry per CDR3 protein results from TCRdb running MiXCR on the 5' RACE reads. The sample carries 350,000 to 450,000 distinct CDR3 sequences, 20% to 25% recorded once. The CDR3 loop spans 15 amino acids. Germline assignment: CDR1 MGHRA and CDR2 YSYEKL. The V and J ends lost 0 bases and 5 bases respectively, with 13 bases between them. As concerns this clonotype: As yet, its antigen is unknown.

The TCR was taken from a male donor with ankylosing spondylitis or in good health (not recorded which). The V gene is TRBV4-1, the J gene TRBJ2-5; D possibly corresponds to TRBD1 (6 bases). Sequenced material: blood, either unsorted or a sorted T cell fraction (not recorded which). CDR3 region: CASSQDSRGLETQYF. The CDR3 region has the DNA TGCGCCAGCAGCCAAGATTCAAGGGGGTTGGAGACCCAGTACTTC.